This is a list of T cell receptor beta chains from one sample in a study of T cell responses to AZD1222 COVID-19 vaccine. Profiled with immunoSEQ multiplex PCR; TCRdb holds only in-frame clones, not every one. Here the sample spans 90,000 to 120,000 clones, around 86% being singletons. The source was peripheral blood, collected 28 days after the second dose of the MenACWY control vaccine. The receptors derive from an adult who received the MenACWY meningococcal vaccine as a control. CDR3s include the opening cysteine and the closing phenylalanine or tryptophan. A D gene is named only where the DNA matches it firmly.

j_call | d_call | v_call | cdr3_aa
TRBJ2-5 | TRBD1 | TRBV27 | CASSLGQGAGVETQYF
TRBJ2-3 | - | TRBV7-8 | CASSLGADTQYF
TRBJ2-5 | - | TRBV5-4 | CASSPEGHPDFQETQYF
TRBJ1-4 | TRBD1 | TRBV25-1 | CASSDGTGLIEKLFF
TRBJ1-2 | - | TRBV2 | CASSSQGTNYGYTF
TRBJ2-3 | - | TRBV27 | CASSLKLLTDTQYF
TRBJ2-3 | TRBD2 | TRBV11-2 | CASSPLRGGITDTQYF
TRBJ2-2 | TRBD2 | TRBV18 | CASSPPGGSNTGELFF
TRBJ2-3 | TRBD1 | TRBV7-3 | CASSPGTGITGGTDTQYF
TRBJ2-3 | - | TRBV2 | CASSLGERDTQYF
TRBJ1-4 | - | TRBV3-1/TRBV3-2 | CASSQEETRPPEKLFF
TRBJ2-7 | - | TRBV25-1 | CASSFFGEQYF